Shown below are 5 T cell receptor beta chains from a single sample sequenced in a study of cytomegalovirus exposure and HLA in healthy donors. Both 60 Vbeta primers and 13 Jbeta primers went into the PCR. Sequenced by immunoSEQ multiplex PCR; TCRdb stores in-frame clones only, minus some. Recorded here are 130,000 or so clones; the top ten clones represent less than 2%. Sequencing was carried out using PBMCs. These TCRs come from a woman between 35 and 50 years old in good health and CMV-seronegative.

The V and J genes are TRBV4-2 and TRBJ1-2; a possible D gene is TRBD1 (5 bases). In germline, CDR1 is LGHNA, CDR2 YNFKEQ. The CDR3 spans 17 residues. The germline V and J ends were trimmed by 0 bases and 8 bases, with 22 bases remaining between them. The CDR3 region is CASSQEAISRGAIGYTF. As DNA, the CDR3 is TGTGCCAGCAGCCAAGAGGCAATATCGCGGGGCGCAATAGGCTACACCTTC.

The CDR3 sequence is CASSQDRDRGIYTF. The CDR3 DNA sequence: TGCGCCAGCAGCCAAGACCGGGACAGGGGTATCTACACCTTC. The rearrangement joins TRBV4-3 to TRBJ1-2; TRBD1 matches 10 bases. Trimming took 0 bases from V and 10 from J; bases not matched to a gene: 5. Germline CDR1 and CDR2: LGHNA and YSLEER. This CDR3 is built from 14 residues.

The genes are TRBV6-5 and TRBJ1-2, with TRBD1 as a possible D gene (6 bases). V was trimmed by 6 bases and J by 5 bases, leaving 13 bases between them. Per germline, CDR1 MNHEY and CDR2 SVGAGI. This CDR3 is 13 amino acids long. The DNA of the CDR3 is TGTGCCAGCAGGAAGGGGGGGAAATATGGCTACACCTTC. This encodes CASRKGGKYGYTF.

The chain carries TRBV6-1 and TRBJ1-1; 7 nucleotides align to TRBD1. The length of the CDR3 is 14 residues. V gave up 6 bases and J gave up 6 bases; unmatched junction bases: 10. Germline V CDR1 and CDR2: MNHNS, SASEGT. CDR3 nucleotides: TGTGCCAGCAGCTCGGGACAGAAGGTAGCTGAAGCTTTCTTT. It yields the protein CASSSGQKVAEAFF.

This rearrangement joins TRBV5-8 to TRBJ2-2; 13 nucleotides line up with TRBD2. With 4 bases clipped from V and 2 bases from J, the junction kept 5 bases outside the gene matches. The germline V gene has CDR1 SGHTS and CDR2 YDEGEE. The CDR3 spans 17 residues. In DNA, the CDR3 is TGTGCCAGCAGCCAGGGGACTAGCGGGGCCAACACCGGGGAGCTGTTTTTT. It yields the protein CASSQGTSGANTGELFF.